This T cell receptor (beta chain) was sequenced during a study of T cell responses to AZD1222 COVID-19 vaccine. For the study at large: Second doses were pooled across both intervals (about 4 or about 12 weeks).

CDR3 length: 17 amino acids. CDR1 and CDR2 from the germline V gene are MGHRA and YSYEKL. V trimming: 1 base; J trimming: 6 bases; junction bases outside the gene matches: 11. Whole-study findings and limits: Among those given AZD1222, only five or six were seropositive at baseline. Without day 14 samples, only post-peak T cell repertoires were studied.

As concerns this clone: Its matching antigen is unknown.

The table came from immunoSEQ multiplex PCR; TCRdb's copy has only in-frame clones and leaves some out. Among 200,000 or so clones listed, 90% to 95% were seen once. The chain combines TRBV4-1 with TRBJ2-3, with 9 positions matching TRBD1. The receptor comes from an adult in good health. Sequenced here: peripheral blood, sampled on day 0 of AZD1222 vaccination. CDR3 sequence: CASSQGGKTGGPDTQYF. The CDR3 coding sequence is TGCGCCAGCAGCCAAGGAGGAAAGACAGGGGGTCCGGATACGCAGTATTTT.